This T cell receptor beta chain was observed in a study of cytomegalovirus exposure and HLA in healthy donors. Study outcomes and limitations: Reportedly, cytomegalovirus status was diagnosed with high sensitivity and specificity. Later analysis showed most CMV-associated TCR beta chains appearing HLA-restricted. As a later analysis showed, several of the most significant clusters appeared to be linked to common viral pathogens.

Trimming stripped 1 base from V and 0 bases from J, with 7 bases between. Germline assignment: CDR1 LNHNV and CDR2 YYDKDF (reference sequence). The CDR3 extends over 16 amino acids. Concerning this clone: The antigen is undetermined.

Researchers ran the PCR with 60 Vbeta and 13 Jbeta primers. Using immunoSEQ multiplex PCR, the repertoire was profiled, and TCRdb retains in-frame clones only, with some absent. The sample has more than 95,000 clones; roughly three quarters are singletons. The clonotype originates from a male donor in good health and CMV-seronegative. The sample consisted of PBMCs. The genes are TRBV15 and TRBJ2-6; perhaps TRBD2 as D (6 bases). The CDR3 DNA sequence: TGTGCCACCAGCAGAGCCGGGAGCTCTGGGGCCAACGTCCTGACTTTC. Protein sequence: CATSRAGSSGANVLTF.